This TCR beta chain was found in a study of OX40 agonist ivuxolimab in advanced cancers. The repertoire was sequenced with immunoSEQ multiplex PCR; TCRdb's copy has only in-frame clones and lacks some. The table lists around 58,000 clones, less than 90% of them singletons, with around 25% in the top ten. On cycle 4 day 1 and cycle 7 day 1, as well as at baseline, blood was sampled. General study findings and limits: In CD8+ T cells, expanded clones were on average more numerous than in CD4+. At 0.1 to 3.0 mg/kg and by week 6, CD4+ and CD8+ T cells in the blood had expanded clonally.

Germline assignment: CDR1 MGHDK and CDR2 SYGVNS. The length of the CDR3 is 15 residues. With 1 base removed from V and 2 bases from J, the gap between germline ends came to 12 bases. Comment on this clone: Its specificity is unknown.

This clonotype was sampled from an adult with an advanced solid tumor such as melanoma, head and neck, liver or kidney cancer. The chain joins TRBV25-1 to TRBJ2-7; D gene unclear. The input for sequencing was CD4+ or CD8+ T cells sorted from blood, taken in a trial of the OX40 agonist ivuxolimab. CDR3 residues: CASSESGQRAYEQYF. CDR3 bases: TGTGCCAGCAGTGAATCCGGGCAGAGAGCCTACGAGCAGTACTTC.